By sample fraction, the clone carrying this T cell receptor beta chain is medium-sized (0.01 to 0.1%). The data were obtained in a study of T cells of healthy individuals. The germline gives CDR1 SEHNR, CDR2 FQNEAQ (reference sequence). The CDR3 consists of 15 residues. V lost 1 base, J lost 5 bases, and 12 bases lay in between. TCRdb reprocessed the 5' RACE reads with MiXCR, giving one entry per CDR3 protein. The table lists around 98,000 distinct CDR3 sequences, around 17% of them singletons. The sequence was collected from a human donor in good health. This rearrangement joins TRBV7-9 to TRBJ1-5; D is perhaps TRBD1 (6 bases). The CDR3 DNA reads TGTGCCAGCAGCTTAGTGGAAGGGGGGGATCAGCCCCAGCATTTT. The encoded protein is CASSLVEGGDQPQHF.